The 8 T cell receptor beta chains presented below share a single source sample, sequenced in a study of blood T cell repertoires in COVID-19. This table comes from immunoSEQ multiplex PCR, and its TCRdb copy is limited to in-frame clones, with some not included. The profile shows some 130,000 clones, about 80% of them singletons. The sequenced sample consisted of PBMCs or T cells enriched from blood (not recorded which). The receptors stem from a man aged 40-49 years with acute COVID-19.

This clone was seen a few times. Written as DNA, the CDR3 is TGCGCCAGCTCATGGGACTTCAACAATGAGCAGTTCTTC. It is translated as CASSWDFNNEQFF. The chain links TRBV5-1 to TRBJ2-1; D may be TRBD2 (6 bases). Germline CDR1 and CDR2: SGHRS and YFSETQ. V was cut by 7 bases and J by 5 bases, with 13 bases left in between. This CDR3 is built from 13 residues.

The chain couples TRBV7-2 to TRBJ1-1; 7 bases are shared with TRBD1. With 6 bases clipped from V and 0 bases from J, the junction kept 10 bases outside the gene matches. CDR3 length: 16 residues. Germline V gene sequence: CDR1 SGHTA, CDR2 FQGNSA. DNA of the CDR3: TGTGCCAGCAGTCTTGGGACAGCTTACATGAACACTGAAGCTTTCTTT. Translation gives CASSLGTAYMNTEAFF.

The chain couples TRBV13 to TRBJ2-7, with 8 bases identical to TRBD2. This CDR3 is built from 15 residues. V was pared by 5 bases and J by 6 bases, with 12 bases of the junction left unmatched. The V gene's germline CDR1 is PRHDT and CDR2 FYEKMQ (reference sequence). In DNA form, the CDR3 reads TGTGCCAGCAGCCCGACGAACGGGAGGGCCTCCGAGCAGTACTTC. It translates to CASSPTNGRASEQYF.

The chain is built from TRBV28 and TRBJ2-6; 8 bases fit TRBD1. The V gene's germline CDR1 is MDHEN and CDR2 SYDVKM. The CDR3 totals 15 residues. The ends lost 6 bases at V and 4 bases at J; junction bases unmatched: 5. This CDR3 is CASRSGGTGANVLTF. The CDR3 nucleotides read TGTGCCAGCAGATCAGGGGGCACCGGGGCCAACGTCCTGACTTTC. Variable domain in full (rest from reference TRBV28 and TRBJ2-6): DVKVTQSSRYLVKRTGEKVFLECVQDMDHENMFWYRQDPGLGLRLIYFSYDVKMKEKGDIPEGYSVSREKKERFSLILESASTNQTSMYLCASRSGGTGANVLTFGAGSRLTVL.

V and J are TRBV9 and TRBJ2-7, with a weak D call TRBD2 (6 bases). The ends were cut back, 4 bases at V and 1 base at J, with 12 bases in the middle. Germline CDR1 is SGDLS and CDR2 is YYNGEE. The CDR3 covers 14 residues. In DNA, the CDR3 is TGTGCCAGCAGCCCCCCCGGAGGGTCCTACGAGCAGTACTTC. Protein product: CASSPPGGSYEQYF.

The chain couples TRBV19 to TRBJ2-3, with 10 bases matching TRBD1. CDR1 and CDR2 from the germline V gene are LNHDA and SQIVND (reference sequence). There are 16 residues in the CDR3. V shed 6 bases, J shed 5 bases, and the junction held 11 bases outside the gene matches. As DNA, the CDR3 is TGTGCCAGTAGCCCTAAGACAGGGGGCGCGAGAGATACGCAGTATTTT. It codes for CASSPKTGGARDTQYF.

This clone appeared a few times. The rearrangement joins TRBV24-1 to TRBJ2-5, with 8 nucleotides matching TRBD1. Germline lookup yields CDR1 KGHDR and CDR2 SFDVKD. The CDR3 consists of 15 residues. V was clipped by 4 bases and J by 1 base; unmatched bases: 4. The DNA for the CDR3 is TGTGCCACCAGTGACTCCGGACAGGGCCAAGAGACCCAGTACTTC. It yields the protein CATSDSGQGQETQYF.

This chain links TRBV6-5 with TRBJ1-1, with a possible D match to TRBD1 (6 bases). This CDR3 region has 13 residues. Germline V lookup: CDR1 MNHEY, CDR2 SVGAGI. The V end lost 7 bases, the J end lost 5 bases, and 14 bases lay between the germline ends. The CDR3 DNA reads TGTGCCAGCACTCCCGAGGGGGGGACTGAAGCTTTCTTT. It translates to CASTPEGGTEAFF.